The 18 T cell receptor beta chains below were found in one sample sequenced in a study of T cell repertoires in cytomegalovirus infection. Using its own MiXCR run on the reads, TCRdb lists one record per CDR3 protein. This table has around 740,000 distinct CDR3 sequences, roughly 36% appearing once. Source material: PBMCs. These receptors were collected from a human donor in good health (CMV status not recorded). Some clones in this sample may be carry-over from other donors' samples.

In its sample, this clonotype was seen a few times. In DNA, the CDR3 is TGTGCCAGCAGCACCGAGGGGGTTGGTGAAGCTTTCTTT. Its protein product is CASSTEGVGEAFF. The chain couples TRBV7-9 to TRBJ1-1; tentatively, D is TRBD1 (6 bases). V was pared by 5 bases and J by 7 bases, with 14 bases between. Germline V gene sequence: CDR1 SEHNR, CDR2 FQNEAQ (reference sequence). The CDR3 extends over 13 amino acids.

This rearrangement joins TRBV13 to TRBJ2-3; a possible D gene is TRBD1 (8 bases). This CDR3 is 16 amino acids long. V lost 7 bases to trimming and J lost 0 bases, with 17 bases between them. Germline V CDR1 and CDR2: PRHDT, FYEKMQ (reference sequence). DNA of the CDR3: TGTGCCAGCACCAACAGGGGGACTATCAGCACAGATACGCAGTATTTT. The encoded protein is CASTNRGTISTDTQYF. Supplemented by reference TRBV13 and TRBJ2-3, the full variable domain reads AAGVIQSPRHLIKEKRETATLKCYPIPRHDTVYWYQQGPGQDPQFLISFYEKMQSDKGSIPDRFSAQQFSDYHSELNMSSLELGDSALYFCASTNRGTISTDTQYFGPGTRLTVL.

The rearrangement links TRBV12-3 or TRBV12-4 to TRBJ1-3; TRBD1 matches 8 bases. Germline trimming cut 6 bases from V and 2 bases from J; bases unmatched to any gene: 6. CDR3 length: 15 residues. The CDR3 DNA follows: TGTGCCAGCAGCAGGGGGCCCTCGGCTGGAAACACCATATATTTT. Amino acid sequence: CASSRGPSAGNTIYF.

DNA of the CDR3: TGCAGTGCCCCGCGAGCAGATACGCAGTATTTT. It specifies CSAPRADTQYF. The rearrangement joins TRBV20-1 to TRBJ2-3, with unresolved D. Germline loops: CDR1 DFQATT, CDR2 SNEGSKA (reference sequence). This CDR3 has 11 residues. Trimming took off 6 bases at V and 4 bases at J, with 8 bases between the two ends.

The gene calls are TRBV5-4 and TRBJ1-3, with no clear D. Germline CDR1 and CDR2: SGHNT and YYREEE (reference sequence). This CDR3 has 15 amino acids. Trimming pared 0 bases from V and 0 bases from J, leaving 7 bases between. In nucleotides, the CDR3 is TGTGCCAGCAGCTTGGGGGCGGACTCTGGAAACACCATATATTTT. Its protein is CASSLGADSGNTIYF.

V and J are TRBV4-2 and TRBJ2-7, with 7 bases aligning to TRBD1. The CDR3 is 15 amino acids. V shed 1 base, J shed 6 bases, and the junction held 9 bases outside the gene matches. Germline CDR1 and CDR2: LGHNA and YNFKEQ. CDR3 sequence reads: CASSQGDRQTGEQYF. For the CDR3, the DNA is TGTGCCAGCAGCCAAGGGGACAGACAAACGGGCGAGCAGTACTTC.

In DNA, the CDR3 is TGTGCCACCAGCAGAGCGGGGAGGGGGAACTATGGCTACACCTTC. This sequence encodes CATSRAGRGNYGYTF. V gene TRBV15 combines with J gene TRBJ1-2, with TRBD1 as a possible D gene (6 bases). The V gene lost 1 base and the J gene lost 2 bases, with 11 bases spanning the gap. Germline-derived CDR1 and CDR2 are LNHNV and YYDKDF (reference sequence). This CDR3 is built from 15 residues. Full variable domain (outside the CDR3, taken from reference TRBV15 and TRBJ1-2): DAMVIQNPRYQVTQFGKPVTLSCSQTLNHNVMYWYQQKSSQAPKLLFHYYDKDFNNEADTPDNFQSRRPNTSFCFLDIRSPGLGDTAMYLCATSRAGRGNYGYTFGSGTRLTVV.

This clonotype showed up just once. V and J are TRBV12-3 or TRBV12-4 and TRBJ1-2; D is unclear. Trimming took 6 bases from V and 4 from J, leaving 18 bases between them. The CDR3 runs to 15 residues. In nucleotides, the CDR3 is TGTGCCAGCAGACCCCTGGGGTACTGGGGCTATGGCTACACCTTC. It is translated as CASRPLGYWGYGYTF.

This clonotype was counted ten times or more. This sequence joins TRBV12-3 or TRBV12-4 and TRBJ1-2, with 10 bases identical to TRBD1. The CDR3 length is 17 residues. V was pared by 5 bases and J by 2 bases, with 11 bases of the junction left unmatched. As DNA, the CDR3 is TGTGCCAGCAGTACAAGGGACAGGGGAGCTTCGAACTATGGCTACACCTTC. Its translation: CASSTRDRGASNYGYTF.

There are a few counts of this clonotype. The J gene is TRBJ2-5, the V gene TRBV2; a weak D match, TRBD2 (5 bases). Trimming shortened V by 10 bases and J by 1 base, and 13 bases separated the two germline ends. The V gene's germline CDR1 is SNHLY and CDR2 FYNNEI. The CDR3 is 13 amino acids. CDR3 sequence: CATQSRGQETQYF. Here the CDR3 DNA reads TGTGCCACTCAGTCTCGGGGCCAAGAGACCCAGTACTTC.

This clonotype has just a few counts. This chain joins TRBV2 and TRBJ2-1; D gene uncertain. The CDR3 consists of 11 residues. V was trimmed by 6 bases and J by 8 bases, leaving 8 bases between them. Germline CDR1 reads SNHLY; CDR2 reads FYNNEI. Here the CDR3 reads CASSARYEQFF. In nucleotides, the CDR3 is TGTGCCAGCAGCGCTAGGTATGAGCAGTTCTTC.

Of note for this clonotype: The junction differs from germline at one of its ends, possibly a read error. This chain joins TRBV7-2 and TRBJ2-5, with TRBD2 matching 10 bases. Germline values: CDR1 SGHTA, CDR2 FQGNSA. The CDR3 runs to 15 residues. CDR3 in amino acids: CATRRASGSGETPYF. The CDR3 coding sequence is TGTGCCACCCGCCGGGCTAGCGGGAGTGGAGAGACCCCGTACTTC.

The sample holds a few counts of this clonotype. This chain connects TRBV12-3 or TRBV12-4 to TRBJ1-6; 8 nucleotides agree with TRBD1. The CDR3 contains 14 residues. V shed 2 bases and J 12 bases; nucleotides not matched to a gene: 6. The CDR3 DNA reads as TGTGCCAGCAGTTTAACGACAGGGGCCGAACCCCTCCACTTT. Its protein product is CASSLTTGAEPLHF.

CDR3 residues: CASSYKGGGRWTGELFF. DNA of the CDR3: TGTGCCAGCTCTTATAAAGGGGGGGGCCGGTGGACCGGGGAGCTGTTTTTT. The V and J genes are TRBV27 and TRBJ2-2; D might be TRBD2 (7 bases). Trimming took off 8 bases at V and 5 bases at J, with 24 bases between the two ends. Germline V gene sequence: CDR1 MNHEY, CDR2 SMNVEV (reference sequence). CDR3 size: 17 residues.

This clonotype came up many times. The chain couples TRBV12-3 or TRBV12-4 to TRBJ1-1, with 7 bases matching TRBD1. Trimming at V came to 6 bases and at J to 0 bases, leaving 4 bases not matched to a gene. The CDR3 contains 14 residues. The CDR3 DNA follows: TGTGCCAGCAGACTAACAGGGGTGAACACTGAAGCTTTCTTT. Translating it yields CASRLTGVNTEAFF.

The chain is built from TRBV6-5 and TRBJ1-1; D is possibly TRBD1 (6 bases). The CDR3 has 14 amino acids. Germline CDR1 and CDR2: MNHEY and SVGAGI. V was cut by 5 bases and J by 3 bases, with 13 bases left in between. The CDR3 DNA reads TGTGCCAGCAGTCTCGAGGACAGTTACACTGAAGCTTTCTTT. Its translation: CASSLEDSYTEAFF.

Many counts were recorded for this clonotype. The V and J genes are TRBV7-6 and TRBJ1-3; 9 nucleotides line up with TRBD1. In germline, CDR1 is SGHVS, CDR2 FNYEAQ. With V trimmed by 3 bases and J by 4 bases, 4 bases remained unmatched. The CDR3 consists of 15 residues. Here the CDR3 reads CASSLGQGSGNTIYF. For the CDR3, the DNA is TGTGCCAGCAGCTTGGGACAGGGATCAGGAAACACCATATATTTT.

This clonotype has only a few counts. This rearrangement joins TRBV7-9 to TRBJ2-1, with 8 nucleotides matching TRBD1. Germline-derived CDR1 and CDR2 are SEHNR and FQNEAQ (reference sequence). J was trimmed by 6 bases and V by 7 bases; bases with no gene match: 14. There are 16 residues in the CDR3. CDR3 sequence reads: CASTPGRGQGSNEQFF. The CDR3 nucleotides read TGTGCCAGCACTCCTGGGCGAGGACAGGGTTCCAATGAGCAGTTCTTC.